One sample yielded the 17 T cell receptor beta chains listed below, sequenced in a study of T cell repertoires and HLA-DP antigens. No antigens are known for them. Data came from immunoSEQ multiplex PCR; TCRdb stores just in-frame clones and leaves some out. Of roughly 110,000 clones detected, 80% to 95% appear once; the ten largest clones hold around 0.25%. The sample taken for sequencing was CD4+ T cells from PBMCs. These receptors all come from a woman aged 18-35 years in good health and CMV-seronegative.

The V gene is TRBV11-3, the J gene TRBJ2-3; D call uncertain. CDR1 is SGHNT and CDR2 is YENEEA in the germline V gene. Trimming pared 0 bases from V and 4 bases from J, leaving 8 bases between. The CDR3 sequence is 14 residues long. The CDR3 reads CASSLDPGADTQYF. The CDR3 DNA sequence: TGTGCCAGCAGCTTAGACCCGGGCGCAGATACGCAGTATTTT.

This chain links TRBV5-1 with TRBJ1-2; perhaps TRBD1 as D (5 bases). CDR3 size: 17 residues. Germline CDR1 is SGHRS and CDR2 is YFSETQ. V shed 3 bases and J shed 4 bases, with 22 bases lying between them. The CDR3 DNA reads TGCGCCAGCAGCTCAAAAGGGGCCGGAGAACTAGGCTATGGCTACACCTTC. Translating gives CASSSKGAGELGYGYTF.

The chain carries TRBV2 and TRBJ2-1; 11 bases map to TRBD2. The V gene end was trimmed by 6 bases and the J gene end by 5 bases; junction bases not matched to a gene: 9. Germline assignment: CDR1 SNHLY and CDR2 FYNNEI. CDR3 size: 16 residues. In DNA, the CDR3 is TGTGCCAGCAGACCCTTAGCGGGAGGGTATCACAATGAGCAGTTCTTC. It encodes CASRPLAGGYHNEQFF.

The chain employs TRBV27 and TRBJ2-5; D remains ambiguous. V gave up 0 bases and J gave up 2 bases, with 10 bases separating them. Germline CDR1 and CDR2: MNHEY and SMNVEV (reference sequence). The length of the CDR3 is 15 residues. CDR3 coding DNA: TGTGCCAGCAGTTTATCGGGATTTTATCAAGAGACCCAGTACTTC. Its translation is CASSLSGFYQETQYF.

As regards this clone: Different DNA sequences within this sample yield the same CDR3. V usage is TRBV29-1 and J usage is TRBJ1-3; D remains ambiguous. CDR1 SQVTM and CDR2 ANQGSEA come from the germline V gene. CDR3 length equals 14 residues. V was trimmed by 7 bases and J by 0 bases, leaving 13 bases between them. The CDR3 sequence: CSGQIPSSGNTIYF. As DNA, the CDR3 is TGCAGCGGACAAATACCCAGCTCTGGAAACACCATATATTTT.

This clone was counted once. The rearrangement uses TRBV12-5 and TRBJ1-1; D uncertain. CDR1 LGHNT and CDR2 FRNRAP come from the germline V gene. This CDR3 has 13 amino acids. Trimming cost V 2 bases and J 4 bases, with 8 bases left between them. CDR3 nucleotide sequence: TGTGCTAGTGGTTTGTTCGGGATCACTGAAGCTTTCTTT. This encodes CASGLFGITEAFF. The whole variable domain, filled in from reference TRBV12-5 and TRBJ1-1, reads DARVTQTPRHKVTEMGQEVTMRCQPILGHNTVFWYRQTMMQGLELLAYFRNRAPLDDSGMPKDRFSAEMPDATLATLKIQPSEPRDSAVYFCASGLFGITEAFFGQGTRLTVV.

J is TRBJ2-7 and V is TRBV6-5; weak D call: TRBD1 (6 bases). V was pared by 6 bases and J by 4 bases, with 19 bases between. CDR1 MNHEY and CDR2 SVGAGI come from the germline V gene. This CDR3 region has 15 residues. CDR3 protein: CASRVNRGQQYEQYV. The CDR3 DNA reads as TGTGCCAGCAGGGTCAACCGGGGACAACAATACGAGCAGTACGTC.

The genes are TRBV30 and TRBJ2-6; D call uncertain. Germline-derived CDR1 and CDR2 are GTSNPN and SVGIG (reference sequence). This CDR3 contains 18 residues. V lost 0 bases to trimming and J lost 0 bases, with 15 bases between them. The CDR3 region is CAWSVPGQAGSGANVLTF. The CDR3 coding sequence is TGTGCCTGGAGTGTACCGGGTCAGGCAGGCTCTGGGGCCAACGTCCTGACTTTC.

The chain is built from TRBV19 and TRBJ1-5; 7 nucleotides match TRBD1. The CDR3 covers 15 residues. Trimming at V came to 2 bases and at J to 3 bases, leaving 4 bases not matched to a gene. CDR1 and CDR2 from the germline V gene are LNHDA and SQIVND (reference sequence). CDR3 nucleotide sequence: TGTGCCAGTAGTATATACGGGACAGACAATCAGCCCCAGCATTTT. Amino acids: CASSIYGTDNQPQHF.

About this clone: The sample has other DNA sequences that encode this CDR3 too. The genes are TRBV5-1 and TRBJ1-2, with D unclear. The CDR3 has 13 amino acids. Trimming shortened V by 4 bases and J by 3 bases, and 10 bases separated the two germline ends. CDR1 and CDR2 from the germline V gene are SGHRS and YFSETQ. In DNA form, the CDR3 reads TGCGCCAGCAGCCTTTCGAGGGACTATGGCTACACCTTC. Protein: CASSLSRDYGYTF.

The V gene is TRBV5-1, the J gene TRBJ2-5, with TRBD1 matching over 7 bases. Germline V lookup: CDR1 SGHRS, CDR2 YFSETQ. Germline trimming cut 0 bases from V and 4 bases from J; bases unmatched to any gene: 12. The CDR3 totals 17 residues. This CDR3 is CASSLELGQAVRETQYF. The CDR3 DNA reads as TGCGCCAGCAGCTTGGAACTTGGACAGGCTGTTAGAGAGACCCAGTACTTC.

This clone was found a few times. The chain joins TRBV25-1 to TRBJ2-1, with 9 bases lining up with TRBD2. The germline V gene has CDR1 MGHDK and CDR2 SYGVNS. CDR3 length: 15 amino acids. V shed 4 bases, J shed 6 bases, and the junction held 7 bases outside the gene matches. The CDR3 sequence is CASSGAGGLPNEQFF. The CDR3 bases are TGTGCCAGCAGTGGGGCGGGGGGGCTCCCCAATGAGCAGTTCTTC.

The V and J genes are TRBV5-1 and TRBJ2-1; the D gene is possibly TRBD2 (6 bases). V was cut by 4 bases and J by 5 bases, with 16 bases left in between. This CDR3 comprises 15 residues. Per the germline V gene, CDR1 is SGHRS and CDR2 is YFSETQ. The CDR3 bases are TGCGCCAGCAGCAGGGAGGAAAGGTGGAACAATGAGCAGTTCTTC. Translated, it gives CASSREERWNNEQFF.

The CDR3 is CASSPKRDRGIEQYF. CDR3 nucleotides: TGTGCCAGCAGCCCCAAACGGGACAGGGGCATCGAGCAGTACTTC. The chain combines TRBV5-4 with TRBJ2-7, with 10 bases matching TRBD1. V was pared by 4 bases and J by 6 bases, with 10 bases of the junction left unmatched. The germline gives CDR1 SGHNT, CDR2 YYREEE (reference sequence). The CDR3 spans 15 residues.

This rearrangement joins TRBV28 to TRBJ1-2; D is possibly TRBD1 (5 bases). Germline values: CDR1 MDHEN, CDR2 SYDVKM. Trimming took 6 bases from V and 7 from J, leaving 12 bases between them. The CDR3 loop spans 12 amino acids. The CDR3 here is CASSPLGGGYTF. The CDR3 bases are TGTGCCAGCAGCCCCCTCGGGGGTGGCTACACCTTC.

The chain carries TRBV6-6 and TRBJ2-3; 7 bases fit TRBD1. The CDR3 has 15 amino acids. Trimming cost V 5 bases and J 6 bases; bases outside gene matches: 11. Looked up from germline, CDR1 is MNHNY and CDR2 is SVGAGI (reference sequence). CDR3 in amino acids: CASSRRQGGEDTQYF. The CDR3 DNA reads TGTGCCAGCAGTAGAAGACAGGGTGGTGAGGATACGCAGTATTTT.

The chain couples TRBV5-1 to TRBJ1-1; D is unclear. Looked up from germline, CDR1 is SGHRS and CDR2 is YFSETQ. V shed 5 bases and J shed 3 bases, with 11 bases lying between them. This CDR3 is 13 amino acids long. The CDR3 here is CASRPDSDTEAFF. CDR3 nucleotides: TGCGCCAGCAGGCCAGATAGCGACACTGAAGCTTTCTTT.